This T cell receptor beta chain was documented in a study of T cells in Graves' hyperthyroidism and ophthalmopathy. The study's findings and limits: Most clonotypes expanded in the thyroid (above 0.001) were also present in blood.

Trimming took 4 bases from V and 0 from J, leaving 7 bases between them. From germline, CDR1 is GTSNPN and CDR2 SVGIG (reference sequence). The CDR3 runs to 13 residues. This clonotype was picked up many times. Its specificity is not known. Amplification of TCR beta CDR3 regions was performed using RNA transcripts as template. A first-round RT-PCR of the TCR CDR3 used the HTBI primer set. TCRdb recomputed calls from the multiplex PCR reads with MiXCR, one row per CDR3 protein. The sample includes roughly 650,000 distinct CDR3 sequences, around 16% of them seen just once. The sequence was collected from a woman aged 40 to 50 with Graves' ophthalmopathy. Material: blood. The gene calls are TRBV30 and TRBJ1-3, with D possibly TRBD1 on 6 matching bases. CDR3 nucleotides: TGTGCCTGGACCAGGGGCTCTGGAAACACCATATATTTT. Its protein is CAWTRGSGNTIYF.